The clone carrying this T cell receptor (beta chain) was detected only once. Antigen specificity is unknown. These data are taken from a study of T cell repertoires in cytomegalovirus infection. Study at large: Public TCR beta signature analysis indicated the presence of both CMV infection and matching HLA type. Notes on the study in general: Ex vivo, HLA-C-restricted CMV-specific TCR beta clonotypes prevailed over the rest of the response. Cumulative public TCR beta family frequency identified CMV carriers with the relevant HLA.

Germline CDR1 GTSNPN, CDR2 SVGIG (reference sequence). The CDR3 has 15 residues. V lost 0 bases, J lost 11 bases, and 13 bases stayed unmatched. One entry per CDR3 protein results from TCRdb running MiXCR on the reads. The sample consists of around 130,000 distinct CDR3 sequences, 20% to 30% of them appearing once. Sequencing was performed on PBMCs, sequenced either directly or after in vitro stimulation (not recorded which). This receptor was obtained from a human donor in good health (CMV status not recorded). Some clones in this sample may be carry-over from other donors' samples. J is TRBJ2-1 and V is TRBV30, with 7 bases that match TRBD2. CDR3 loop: CAWSVRASGTPQQFF. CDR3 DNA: TGTGCCTGGAGTGTACGGGCTAGCGGAACACCGCAGCAGTTCTTC.